This T cell receptor beta chain was sequenced in a study of blood T cell repertoires in COVID-19 (dated by TCRdb to about 2020). Regarding the research as a whole: The collaborator samples originated in the United States, Italy and Spain and spanned the acute and convalescent phases of COVID-19. The prospective study material was composed of cDNA or gDNA derived from T cells, B-cell-depleted T cells, or PBMCs. The dataset comprised deeply sampled blood TCRbeta repertoires from subjects exposed to, actively infected with, or recovered from COVID-19. A freely available public database, intended as a resource for researchers studying the immune response to SARS-CoV-2, is where the repertoires were released. Samples came from the ongoing ImmuneRACE study (first 160 participants) plus 1,254 subjects from 6 global collaborators. A de-identified subject ID, COVID-19 status, age in years and sex were almost always included in the sample metadata. Where available, HLA class I and class II types were obtained from metadata supplied by the sample provider rather than from assay-based typing. Broad study findings and their caveats: The amount of clinical and demographic metadata varied by source and participant and was provided uncurated.

Cut back by 0 bases and 2 bases, the V and J ends lie 7 bases apart. CDR1 SGHTA and CDR2 FQGNSA are derived from the germline V gene. The CDR3 has 14 amino acids, counting the end cysteine and phenylalanine. Of all the DNA, just the CDR3 is kept, 42 bases in frame from base 1. Notes on this clone: The clone's antigen remains unknown. Per-base qualities were not stored, and no clone one base away is much larger.

In Seattle, one collaborating source enrolled patients while the infection was active and tracked those patients longitudinally over the course of disease. Collaborating institutions collected whole blood in K2EDTA tubes following their own protocols. Collaborator samples were shipped for TCRbeta analysis as frozen whole blood, isolated PBMCs, or DNA extracted from either sample type. The immunoSEQ Assay, a bias-controlled multiplex PCR, was used to amplify TCRbeta CDR3 regions from genomic DNA. The paper's data handling went like this. Nucleated cell counts per sample were estimated from amplification of reference gene primers within the assay. To quantify the absolute abundance of each unique TCRbeta CDR3 rearrangement, sequence reads were collapsed and filtered. For each sample, productive Simpson clonality was calculated by taking the square root of Simpson's diversity index across productive rearrangements. TCRdb obtained this table from immuneACCESS and retained in-frame rearrangements with V and J assigned. These tables miss some clones; where compared with another copy, unresolved V genes account for less than half of the shortfall, and the remainder is unexplained. That table furnishes V, J and clone size, whereas the DNA furnished D and trimming. The sample table lists 300,000 to 350,000 clones, about 93% of them with a count of one. Around 6.8% of the sample belongs to the ten largest clones.

The receptor chain draws on TRBV7-2 and TRBJ1-2; no D gene can be assigned with confidence. The receptor was derived from a woman in her thirties with COVID-19, enrolled during active disease. Sequenced: peripheral blood. The sequenced DNA is TGTGCCAGCAGCTTAGCCACACCCAACTATGGCTACACCTTC. Its protein reads: CASSLATPNYGYTF.